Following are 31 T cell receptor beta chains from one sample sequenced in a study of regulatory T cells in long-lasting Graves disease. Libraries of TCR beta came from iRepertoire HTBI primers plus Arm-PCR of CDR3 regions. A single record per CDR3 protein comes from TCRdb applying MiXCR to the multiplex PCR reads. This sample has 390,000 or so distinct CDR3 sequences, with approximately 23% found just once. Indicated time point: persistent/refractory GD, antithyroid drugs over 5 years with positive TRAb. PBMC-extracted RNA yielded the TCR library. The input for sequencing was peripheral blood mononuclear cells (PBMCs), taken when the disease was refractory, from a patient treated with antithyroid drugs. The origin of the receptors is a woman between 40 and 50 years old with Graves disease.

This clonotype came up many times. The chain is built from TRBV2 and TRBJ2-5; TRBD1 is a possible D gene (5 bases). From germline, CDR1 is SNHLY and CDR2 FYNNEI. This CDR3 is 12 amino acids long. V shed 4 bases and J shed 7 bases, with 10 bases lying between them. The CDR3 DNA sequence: TGTGCCAGCAGTGTCAGGGCTTCGACCCAGTACTTC. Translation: CASSVRASTQYF.

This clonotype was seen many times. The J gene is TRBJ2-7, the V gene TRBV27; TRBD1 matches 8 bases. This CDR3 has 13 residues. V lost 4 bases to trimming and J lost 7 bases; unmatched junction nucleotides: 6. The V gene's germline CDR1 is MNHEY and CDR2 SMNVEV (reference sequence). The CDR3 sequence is CASSYQGAKEQYF. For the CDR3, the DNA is TGTGCCAGCAGTTACCAGGGGGCTAAAGAGCAGTACTTC.

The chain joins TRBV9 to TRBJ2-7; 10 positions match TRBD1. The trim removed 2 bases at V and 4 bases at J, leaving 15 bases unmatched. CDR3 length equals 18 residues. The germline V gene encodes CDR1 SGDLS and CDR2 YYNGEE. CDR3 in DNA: TGTGCCAGCAGCGTCGGAACTGGACAGGGGGTGGGGAAATACGAGCAGTACTTC. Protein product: CASSVGTGQGVGKYEQYF.

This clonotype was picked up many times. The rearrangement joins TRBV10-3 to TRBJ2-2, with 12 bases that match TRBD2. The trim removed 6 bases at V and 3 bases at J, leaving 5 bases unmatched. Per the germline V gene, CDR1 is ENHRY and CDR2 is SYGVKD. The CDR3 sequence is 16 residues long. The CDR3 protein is CAIRTSGSDDTGELFF. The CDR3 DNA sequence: TGTGCCATCAGGACTAGCGGGAGTGACGACACCGGGGAGCTGTTTTTT.

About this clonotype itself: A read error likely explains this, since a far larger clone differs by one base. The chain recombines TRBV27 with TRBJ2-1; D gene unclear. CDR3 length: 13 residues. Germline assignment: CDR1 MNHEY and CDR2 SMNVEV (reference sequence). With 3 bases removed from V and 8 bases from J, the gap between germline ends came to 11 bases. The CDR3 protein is CASSFPGPYEQFF. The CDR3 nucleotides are TGTGCCAGCAGTTTTCCTGGTCCGTATGAGCAGTTCTTC.

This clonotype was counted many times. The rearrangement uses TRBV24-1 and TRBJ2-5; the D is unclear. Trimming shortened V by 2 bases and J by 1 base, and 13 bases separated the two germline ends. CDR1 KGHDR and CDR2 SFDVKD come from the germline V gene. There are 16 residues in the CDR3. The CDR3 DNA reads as TGTGCCACCAGTGATTCGGGCTCGAGTACCCAAGAGACCCAGTACTTC. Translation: CATSDSGSSTQETQYF.

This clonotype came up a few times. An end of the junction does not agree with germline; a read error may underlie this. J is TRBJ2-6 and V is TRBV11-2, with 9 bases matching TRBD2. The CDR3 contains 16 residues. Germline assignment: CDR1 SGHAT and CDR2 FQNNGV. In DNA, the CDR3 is TGTGGCAGCTCTTGGAGCGGGAGGAAAGGGGCCAACGTCCTGACTTTC. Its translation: CGSSWSGRKGANVLTF.

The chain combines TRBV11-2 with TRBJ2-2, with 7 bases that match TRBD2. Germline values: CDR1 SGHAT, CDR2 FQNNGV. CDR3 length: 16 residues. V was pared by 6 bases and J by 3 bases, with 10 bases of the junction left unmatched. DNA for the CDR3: TGTGCCAGCAGACCCTCTGGACTAGAGGACACCGGGGAGCTGTTTTTT. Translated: CASRPSGLEDTGELFF.

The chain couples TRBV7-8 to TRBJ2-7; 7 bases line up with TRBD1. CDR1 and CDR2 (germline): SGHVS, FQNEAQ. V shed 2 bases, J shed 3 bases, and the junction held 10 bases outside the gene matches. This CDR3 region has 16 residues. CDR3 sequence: CASSLRAQGSYYEQYF. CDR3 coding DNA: TGTGCCAGCAGCTTACGCGCACAGGGGAGTTACTACGAGCAGTACTTC. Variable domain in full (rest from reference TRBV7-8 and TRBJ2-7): GAGVSQSPRYKVAKRGQDVALRCDPISGHVSLFWYQQALGQGPEFLTYFQNEAQLDKSGLPSDRFFAERPEGSVSTLKIQRTQQEDSAVYLCASSLRAQGSYYEQYFGPGTRLTVT.

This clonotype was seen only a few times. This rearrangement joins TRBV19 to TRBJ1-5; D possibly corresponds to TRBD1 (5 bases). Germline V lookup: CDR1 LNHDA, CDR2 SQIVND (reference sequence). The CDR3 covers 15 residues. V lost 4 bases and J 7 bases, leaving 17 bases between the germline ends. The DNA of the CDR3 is TGTGCCAGTAGTAGTACGTTCTTCGGGGCCCAGCCCCAGCATTTT. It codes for CASSSTFFGAQPQHF.

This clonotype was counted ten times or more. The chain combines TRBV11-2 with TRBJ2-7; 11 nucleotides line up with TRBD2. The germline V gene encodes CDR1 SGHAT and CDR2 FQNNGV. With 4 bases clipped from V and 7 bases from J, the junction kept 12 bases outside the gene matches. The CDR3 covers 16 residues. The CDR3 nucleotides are TGTGCCAGCAGCTCGTATTCTAGCGGGAGGATTAATGAGCAGTACTTC. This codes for CASSSYSSGRINEQYF.

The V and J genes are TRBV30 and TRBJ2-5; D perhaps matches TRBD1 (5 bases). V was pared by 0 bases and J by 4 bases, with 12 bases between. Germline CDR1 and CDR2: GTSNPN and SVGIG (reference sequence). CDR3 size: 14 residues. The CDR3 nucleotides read TGTGCCTGGAGTGTAGCTGGGGCCTCAGAGACCCAGTACTTC. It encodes CAWSVAGASETQYF.

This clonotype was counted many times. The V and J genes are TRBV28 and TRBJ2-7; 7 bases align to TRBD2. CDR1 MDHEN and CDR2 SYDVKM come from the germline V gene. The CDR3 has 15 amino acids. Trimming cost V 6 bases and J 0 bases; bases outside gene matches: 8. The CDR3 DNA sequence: TGTGCCAGCAGGCCCGTGGGGGGGAGCTCCTACGAGCAGTACTTC. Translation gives CASRPVGGSSYEQYF.

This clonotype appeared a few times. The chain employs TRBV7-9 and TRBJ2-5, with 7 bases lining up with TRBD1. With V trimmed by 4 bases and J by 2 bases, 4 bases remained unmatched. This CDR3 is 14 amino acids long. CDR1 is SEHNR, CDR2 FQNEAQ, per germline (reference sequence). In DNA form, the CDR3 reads TGTGCCAGCAGCTCCTCGGGACAGCAAGAGACCCAGTACTTC. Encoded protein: CASSSSGQQETQYF.

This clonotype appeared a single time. The CDR3 loop is CASGRGRGDTQYF. In DNA form, the CDR3 reads TGCGCCAGCGGCAGGGGGCGAGGAGATACGCAGTATTTT. The rearrangement joins TRBV5-1 to TRBJ2-3, with 8 bases matching TRBD1. The CDR3 extends over 13 amino acids. Germline values: CDR1 SGHRS, CDR2 YFSETQ. With V trimmed by 7 bases and J by 5 bases, 6 bases remained unmatched.

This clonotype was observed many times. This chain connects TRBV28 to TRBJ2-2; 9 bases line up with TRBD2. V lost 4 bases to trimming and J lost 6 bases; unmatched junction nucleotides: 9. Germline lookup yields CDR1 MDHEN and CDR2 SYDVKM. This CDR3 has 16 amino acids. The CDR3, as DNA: TGTGCCAGCAGTTCACATAGCGGGAGTGGCTCCGGGGAGCTGTTTTTT. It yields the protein CASSSHSGSGSGELFF.

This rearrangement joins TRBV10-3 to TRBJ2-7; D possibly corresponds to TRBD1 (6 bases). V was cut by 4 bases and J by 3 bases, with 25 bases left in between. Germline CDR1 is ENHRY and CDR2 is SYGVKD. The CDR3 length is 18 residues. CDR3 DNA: TGTGCCATCAGTGCACCCAGGCAGGGGTCAAATATTTTCTACGAGCAGTACTTC. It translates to CAISAPRQGSNIFYEQYF.

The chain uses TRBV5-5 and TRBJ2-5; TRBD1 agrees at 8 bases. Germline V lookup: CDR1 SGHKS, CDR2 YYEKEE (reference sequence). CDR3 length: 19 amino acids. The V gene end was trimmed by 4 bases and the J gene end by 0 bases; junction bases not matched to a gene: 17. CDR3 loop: CASSRRTGTNIGDQETQYF. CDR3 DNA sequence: TGTGCCAGCAGCCGTCGGACAGGGACGAATATTGGGGACCAAGAGACCCAGTACTTC. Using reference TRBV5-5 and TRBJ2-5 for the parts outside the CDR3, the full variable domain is DAGVTQSPTHLIKTRGQQVTLRCSPISGHKSVSWYQQVLGQGPQFIFQYYEKEERGRGNFPDRFSARQFPNYSSELNVNALLLGDSALYLCASSRRTGTNIGDQETQYFGPGTRLLVL.

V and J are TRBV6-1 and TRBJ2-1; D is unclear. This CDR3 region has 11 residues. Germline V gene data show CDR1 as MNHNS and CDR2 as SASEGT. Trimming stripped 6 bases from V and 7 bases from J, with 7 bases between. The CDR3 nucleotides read TGTGCCAGCAGCCAATGGAATGAGCAGTTCTTC. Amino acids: CASSQWNEQFF.

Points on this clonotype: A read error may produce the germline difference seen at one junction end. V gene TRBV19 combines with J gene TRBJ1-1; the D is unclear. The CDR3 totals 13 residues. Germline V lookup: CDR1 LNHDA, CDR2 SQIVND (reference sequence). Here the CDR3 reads CASMDGMNTEASF. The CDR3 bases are TGTGCCAGTATGGACGGCATGAACACTGAAGCTTCCTTT.

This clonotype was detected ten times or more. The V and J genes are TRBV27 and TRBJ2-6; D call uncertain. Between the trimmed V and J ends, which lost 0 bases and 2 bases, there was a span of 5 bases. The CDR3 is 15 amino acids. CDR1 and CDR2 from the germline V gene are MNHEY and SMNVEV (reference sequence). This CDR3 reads CASSLSAPGANVLTF. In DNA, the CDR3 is TGTGCCAGCAGTTTATCTGCACCTGGGGCCAACGTCCTGACTTTC.

CDR3 in amino acids: CASKIGGTEAFF. The DNA of the CDR3 is TGTGCCAGCAAGATCGGGGGCACTGAAGCTTTCTTT. The V and J genes are TRBV7-9 and TRBJ1-1, with a weak D call TRBD1 (5 bases). The CDR3 is 12 amino acids. V lost 7 bases to trimming and J lost 4 bases, with 10 bases between them. Germline CDR1 is SEHNR and CDR2 is FQNEAQ (reference sequence). Looking up the rest from reference TRBV7-9 and TRBJ1-1 gives the full variable domain: DTGVSQNPRHKITKRGQNVTFRCDPISEHNRLYWYRQTLGQGPEFLTYFQNEAQLEKSRLLSDRFSAERPKGSFSTLEIQRTEQGDSAMYLCASKIGGTEAFFGQGTRLTVV.

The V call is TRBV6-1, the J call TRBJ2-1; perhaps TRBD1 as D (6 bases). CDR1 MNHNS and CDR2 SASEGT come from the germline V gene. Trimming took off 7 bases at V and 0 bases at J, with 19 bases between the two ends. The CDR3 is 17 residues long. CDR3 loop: CASTRGFDRISYNEQFF. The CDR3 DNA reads TGTGCCAGCACCCGGGGTTTTGACAGGATCTCCTACAATGAGCAGTTCTTC.

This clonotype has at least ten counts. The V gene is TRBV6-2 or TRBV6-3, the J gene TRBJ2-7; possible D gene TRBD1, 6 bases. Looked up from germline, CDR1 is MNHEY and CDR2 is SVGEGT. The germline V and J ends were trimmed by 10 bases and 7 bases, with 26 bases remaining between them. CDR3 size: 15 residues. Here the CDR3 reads CAIGHVQGPTGEQYF. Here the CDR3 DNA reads TGTGCCATCGGCCACGTACAGGGCCCGACGGGGGAGCAGTACTTC.

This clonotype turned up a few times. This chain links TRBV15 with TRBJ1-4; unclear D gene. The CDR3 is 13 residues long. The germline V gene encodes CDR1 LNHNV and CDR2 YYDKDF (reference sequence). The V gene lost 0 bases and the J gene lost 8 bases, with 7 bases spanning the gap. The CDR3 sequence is CATSRDLQEKLFF. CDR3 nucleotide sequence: TGTGCCACCAGCAGAGATCTACAGGAAAAACTGTTTTTT.

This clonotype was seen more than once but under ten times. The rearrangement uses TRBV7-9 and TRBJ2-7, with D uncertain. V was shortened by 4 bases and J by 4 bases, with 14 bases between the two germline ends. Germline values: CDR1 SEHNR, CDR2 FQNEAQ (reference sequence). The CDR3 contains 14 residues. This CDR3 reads CASSSKFWEYEQYF. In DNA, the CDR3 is TGTGCCAGCAGCTCAAAATTCTGGGAATACGAGCAGTACTTC.

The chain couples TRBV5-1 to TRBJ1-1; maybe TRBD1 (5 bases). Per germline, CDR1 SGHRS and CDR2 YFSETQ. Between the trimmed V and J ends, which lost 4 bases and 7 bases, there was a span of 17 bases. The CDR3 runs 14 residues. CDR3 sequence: CASSPWAGKDEAFF. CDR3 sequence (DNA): TGCGCCAGCAGCCCCTGGGCAGGGAAGGATGAAGCTTTCTTT.

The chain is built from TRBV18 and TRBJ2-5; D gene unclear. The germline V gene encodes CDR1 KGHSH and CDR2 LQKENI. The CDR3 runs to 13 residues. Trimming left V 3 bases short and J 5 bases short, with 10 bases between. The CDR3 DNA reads TGTGCCAGCTCACCCGACCGAACGGAGACCCAGTACTTC. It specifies CASSPDRTETQYF.

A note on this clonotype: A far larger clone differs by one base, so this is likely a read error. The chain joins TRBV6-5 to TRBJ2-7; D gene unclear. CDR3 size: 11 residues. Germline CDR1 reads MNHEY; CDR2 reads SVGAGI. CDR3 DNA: TGTACCAGCAGTGGGTCCTACGAGCAGTACTTC. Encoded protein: CTSSGSYEQYF.

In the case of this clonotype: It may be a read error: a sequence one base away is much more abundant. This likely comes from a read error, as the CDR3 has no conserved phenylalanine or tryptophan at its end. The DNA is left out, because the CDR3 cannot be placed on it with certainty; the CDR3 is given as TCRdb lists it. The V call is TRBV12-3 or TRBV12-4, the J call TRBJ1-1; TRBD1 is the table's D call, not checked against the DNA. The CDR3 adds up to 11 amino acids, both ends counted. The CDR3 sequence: CASKRTATSFL.

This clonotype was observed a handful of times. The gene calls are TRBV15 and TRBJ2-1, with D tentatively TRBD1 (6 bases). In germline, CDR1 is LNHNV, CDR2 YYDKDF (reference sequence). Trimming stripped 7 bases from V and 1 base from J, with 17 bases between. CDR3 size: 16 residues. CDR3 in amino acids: CATNLARGISYNEQFF. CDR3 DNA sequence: TGTGCCACCAACCTAGCAAGGGGGATTTCCTACAATGAGCAGTTCTTC.